Detailed here is one TCR beta chain. Its antigen is not known. This sample is drawn from a study of STAT3 mutations in large granular lymphocyte leukemia. Study summary: Among longitudinally sequenced T-LGLL patients, roughly half had canonical activating STAT3 mutations detected.

TCRdb keeps only in-frame clones here, not all; method: immunoSEQ multiplex PCR. This table holds about 42,000 clones, approximately 78% found once. Study-level results: In T-cell large granular lymphocyte leukemia, about half of patients showed multiple immunodominant subclonotypes.

V was clipped by 4 bases and J by 9 bases, with 18 bases between them. CDR3 length: 14 residues. The V gene's germline CDR1 is MNHNS and CDR2 SASEGT. The J gene is TRBJ1-2, the V gene TRBV6-1; D not resolved. The sample was PBMCs. The TCR sequence derives from a human donor with T large granular lymphocyte leukemia. Some clones in this sample may be carry-over from other donors' samples. For the CDR3, the DNA is TGTGCCAGCAGTGCATTGGATGCTACAGCCCGCTACACCTTC. Translating it yields CASSALDATARYTF.